These T cell receptor beta chains were read from a single sample in a study of blood T cell dynamics during melanoma immunotherapy. Produced via immunoSEQ multiplex PCR; TCRdb's table is partial and in-frame only. This sample has 9,000 to 10,000 clones; 80% to 90% occur once, and the top ten carry about 11%. Material: blood, obtained from a patient treated with checkpoint blockade. These receptors were taken from a human donor with melanoma. The CDR3 runs from the conserved cysteine through the conserved F or W. The D gene is left open where the match is weak. Clone size appears in some rows only: once, few, many, or a class for an expanded clone.

j_call clone_size v_call d_call cdr3_aa cdr3_nt
TRBJ2-3 - TRBV2 - CASSESGASTDTQYF TGTGCCAGCAGTGAAAGCGGCGCTAGCACAGATACGCAGTATTTT
TRBJ1-1 - TRBV20-1 - CSAWGVAEAFF TGCAGTGCCTGGGGAGTCGCTGAAGCTTTCTTT
TRBJ2-7 - TRBV5-1 - CASSLGDRPYEQYF TGCGCCAGCAGCTTGGGAGACAGGCCCTACGAGCAGTACTTC
TRBJ1-6 - TRBV30 - CAWIRDSGGNSPLHF TGTGCCTGGATAAGGGACTCTGGGGGTAATTCACCCCTCCACTTT
TRBJ1-2 - TRBV18 - CASSSDGNYGYTF TGTGCCAGCTCGTCCGATGGAAACTATGGCTACACCTTC
TRBJ1-5 - TRBV6-1 - CASSEAGGTHQPQHF TGTGCCAGCAGTGAAGCGGGCGGGACTCATCAGCCCCAGCATTTT
TRBJ2-1 - TRBV19 TRBD2 CASSATSGEYNEQFF TGTGCCAGTAGTGCCACTAGCGGGGAATACAATGAGCAGTTCTTC
TRBJ1-6 - TRBV5-1 - CASSFDQAYNSPLHF TGCGCCAGCAGCTTTGATCAGGCCTATAATTCACCCCTCCACTTT
TRBJ1-2 once TRBV13 - CASTTEYEGGQGGYTF TGTGCCAGCACCACGGAGTACGAGGGGGGGCAAGGAGGCTACACCTTC
TRBJ2-2 - TRBV18 - CASSKLATGELFF TGTGCCAGCTCAAAACTGGCCACCGGGGAGCTGTTTTTT
TRBJ2-1 - TRBV4-2 TRBD2 CASSQDGAGGYNEQFF TGTGCCAGCAGCCAAGATGGAGCGGGGGGGTACAATGAGCAGTTCTTC
TRBJ1-3 - TRBV7-8 TRBD1 CASSLGQGHGNTIYF TGTGCCAGCAGCTTAGGACAGGGCCATGGAAACACCATATATTTT
TRBJ2-1 - TRBV12-5 TRBD1 CASGLPTGDRVIYNEQFF TGTGCTAGTGGTTTGCCCACCGGAGACAGGGTAATATACAATGAGCAGTTCTTC
TRBJ1-1 once TRBV9 - CASSVGSQASGVAFF TGTGCCAGCAGCGTAGGGTCACAGGCCAGTGGTGTGGCTTTCTTT
TRBJ1-1 - TRBV10-3 - CATTEGFNTEAFF TGTGCCACCACAGAGGGGTTTAACACTGAAGCTTTCTTT
TRBJ1-3 once TRBV7-2 - CASSPTQGRVNTIYF TGTGCCAGCAGCCCAACGCAGGGGAGAGTTAACACCATATATTTT
TRBJ2-5 - TRBV15 TRBD2 CATGLAEETQYF TGTGCCACCGGACTAGCGGAAGAGACCCAGTACTTC
TRBJ1-1 - TRBV5-1 - CASQPGSVNTEAFF TGCGCCAGCCAGCCAGGTTCCGTGAACACTGAAGCTTTCTTT
TRBJ2-5 - TRBV28 - CASRSPGPTAPQYF TGTGCCAGCAGATCGCCGGGCCCAACGGCGCCCCAGTACTTC
TRBJ1-5 - TRBV6-6 TRBD1 CASSPMGQFNQPQHF TGTGCCAGCAGTCCGATGGGACAGTTCAATCAGCCCCAGCATTTT
TRBJ2-7 - TRBV10-1 - CASSAFRAGDNEQYF TGCGCCAGCAGCGCTTTTCGGGCAGGGGACAACGAGCAGTACTTC
TRBJ1-3 - TRBV11-1 - CASSPEYGNTIYF TGTGCCAGCAGCCCCGAGTATGGAAACACCATATATTTT
TRBJ2-7 - TRBV2 - CASSAYIGDEQYF TGTGCCAGCAGTGCATACATCGGGGACGAGCAGTACTTC
TRBJ1-3 - TRBV9 - CASSADPTGNTIYF TGTGCCAGCAGCGCGGACCCGACTGGAAACACCATATATTTT
TRBJ2-2 - TRBV7-8 - CASSVGVGGSYGELFF TGTGCCAGCAGCGTAGGGGTCGGGGGCAGTTACGGGGAGCTGTTTTTT
TRBJ1-2 - TRBV4-1 TRBD1 CASSPSLDRVGYGYTF TGCGCCAGCAGCCCTTCTTTGGACAGGGTCGGATATGGCTACACCTTC
TRBJ2-5 once TRBV13 TRBD2 CASSPRETSGQETQYF TGTGCCAGCAGCCCCCGGGAGACTAGCGGTCAAGAGACCCAGTACTTC
TRBJ2-2 - TRBV7-9 - CASSGTGPNTGELFF TGTGCCAGCAGCGGCACGGGACCTAACACCGGGGAGCTGTTTTTT
TRBJ2-1 - TRBV2 TRBD2 CAKREGNEQFF TGTGCCAAGCGGGAGGGAAATGAGCAGTTCTTC
TRBJ2-5 - TRBV4-2 - CASSQGEGPPETQYF TGTGCCAGCAGCCAAGGTGAAGGGCCTCCAGAGACCCAGTACTTC
TRBJ2-3 - TRBV5-1 - CASSLGQVEGDTQYF TGCGCCAGCAGCTTGGGACAGGTTGAGGGAGATACGCAGTATTTT
TRBJ1-2 - TRBV11-2 - CASSPTRGEVGYGYTF TGTGCCAGCAGCCCGACCCGGGGGGAGGTGGGCTATGGCTACACCTTC
TRBJ1-1 - TRBV15 - CATSRDVTGNTEAFF TGTGCCACCAGCAGAGACGTGACAGGGAACACTGAAGCTTTCTTT
TRBJ2-2 - TRBV18 TRBD1 CASLPGQGTGELFF TGTGCCAGCTTGCCGGGACAGGGGACCGGGGAGCTGTTTTTT
TRBJ2-1 - TRBV10-3 TRBD1 CATRRDRGRDEQFF TGTGCCACCCGCCGGGACAGGGGGCGGGATGAGCAGTTCTTC
TRBJ2-5 - TRBV10-3 - CAISGGSWETQYF TGTGCCATCAGTGGAGGGTCCTGGGAGACCCAGTACTTC
TRBJ2-6 - TRBV18 - CASSPSTVTGANVLTF TGTGCCAGCTCACCTTCGACAGTAACTGGGGCCAACGTCCTGACTTTC
TRBJ1-5 few TRBV28 - CASLRDSNQPQHF TGTGCCAGCTTGAGGGACAGCAATCAGCCCCAGCATTTT
TRBJ2-2 - TRBV7-3 - CASSQSFQGELFF TGTGCCAGCAGCCAGAGTTTCCAGGGGGAGCTGTTTTTT